Presented here are 5 T cell receptor beta chains from one specimen sequenced in a study of T-cell memory formation after mild COVID-19. TCRdb re-analysed the 5' RACE reads in MiXCR, keeping a single row per CDR3 protein. This table has about 49,000 distinct CDR3 sequences, around 7.3% appearing once. The specimen sequenced was PBMCs or a T cell subset sorted from them (not recorded which). The receptor source for this set is a man aged 18 to 30 who had mild COVID-19 (a few samples of this study predate the infection). Cell type and time point are not known.

This clonotype showed up many times. The CDR3 region has the DNA TGCGCCAGCAGCTTAGTCCGCAATGAGCAGTTCTTC. Protein: CASSLVRNEQFF. The chain has TRBV5-1 and TRBJ2-1; D is unresolved. Trimming took off 2 bases at V and 6 bases at J, with 6 bases between the two ends. The germline CDR1 and CDR2 sequences are SGHRS and YFSETQ. There are 12 residues in the CDR3.

The CDR3 here is CATSDYKQGTDTQYF. DNA of the CDR3: TGTGCCACCAGTGATTACAAGCAAGGCACAGATACGCAGTATTTT. The chain links TRBV24-1 to TRBJ2-3; D ambiguous. Germline V gene data show CDR1 as KGHDR and CDR2 as SFDVKD. The CDR3 spans 15 residues. The V end lost 2 bases, the J end lost 1 base, and 9 bases lay between the germline ends.

The sample holds a few counts of this clonotype. The chain couples TRBV9 to TRBJ2-3; TRBD2 might be the D (7 bases). The germline V gene has CDR1 SGDLS and CDR2 YYNGEE. The V end was cut by 4 bases, the J end by 4 bases, with 22 bases between. The CDR3 is 17 amino acids. In DNA, the CDR3 is TGTGCCAGCAGCAAATCATCTCGGGGGGCCGGGGCAGATACGCAGTATTTT. This sequence encodes CASSKSSRGAGADTQYF.

The sample holds many counts of this clonotype. V is TRBV5-1 and J is TRBJ2-1; 8 bases are a match to TRBD2. CDR1 and CDR2 (germline): SGHRS, YFSETQ. V was pared by 0 bases and J by 6 bases, with 5 bases of the junction left unmatched. This CDR3 is built from 15 residues. CDR3 sequence (DNA): TGCGCCAGCAGCTTGGAGGTAGCGGGGCCCAATGAGCAGTTCTTC. It encodes CASSLEVAGPNEQFF.

CDR3: CASSSISGGYTF. The CDR3 nucleotides read TGTGCCAGCAGCTCCATTTCAGGTGGCTACACCTTC. The chain is built from TRBV6-5 and TRBJ1-2; D gene uncertain. Trimming pared 6 bases from V and 7 bases from J, leaving 12 bases between. The CDR3 has 12 residues. Germline CDR1 and CDR2: MNHEY and SVGAGI.